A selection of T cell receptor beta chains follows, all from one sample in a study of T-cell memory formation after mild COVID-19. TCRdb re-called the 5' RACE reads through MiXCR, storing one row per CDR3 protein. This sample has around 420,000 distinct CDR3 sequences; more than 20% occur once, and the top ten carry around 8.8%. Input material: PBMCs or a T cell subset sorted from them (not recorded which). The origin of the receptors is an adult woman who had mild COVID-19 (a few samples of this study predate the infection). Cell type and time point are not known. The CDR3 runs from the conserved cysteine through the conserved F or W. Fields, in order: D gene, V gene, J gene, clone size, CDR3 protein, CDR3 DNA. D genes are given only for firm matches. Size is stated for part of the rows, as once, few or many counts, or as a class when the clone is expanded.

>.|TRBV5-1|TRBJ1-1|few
CASSSLEGNTEAFF
TGCGCCAGCAGCTCACTCGAAGGGAACACTGAAGCTTTCTTT
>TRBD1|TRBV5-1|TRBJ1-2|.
CASSEGTALYGYTF
TGCGCCAGCAGCGAGGGGACAGCCCTCTATGGCTACACCTTC
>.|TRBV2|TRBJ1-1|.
CAGHLPTNTEAFF
TGTGCCGGACATCTACCCACGAACACTGAAGCTTTCTTT
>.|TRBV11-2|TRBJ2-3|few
CASSSAPTDTQYF
TGTGCCAGCAGTTCAGCCCCCACAGATACGCAGTATTTT
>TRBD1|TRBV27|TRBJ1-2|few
CAVLDRSFYGYTF
TGCGCCGTGCTGGACAGGAGCTTCTATGGCTACACCTTC
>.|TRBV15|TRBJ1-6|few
CATRTEGLGSYNSPLHF
TGTGCCACCAGAACCGAAGGTCTGGGCTCCTATAATTCACCCCTCCACTTT
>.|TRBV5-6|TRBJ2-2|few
CASSLGADGGELFF
TGTGCCAGCAGCTTGGGAGCCGATGGCGGGGAGCTGTTTTTT
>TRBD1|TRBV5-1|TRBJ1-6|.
CASSQGQVSSPLHF
TGCGCCAGCAGCCAGGGACAGGTTTCGTCACCCCTCCACTTT
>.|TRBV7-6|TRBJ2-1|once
CASSMTSSSEQFF
TGTGCCAGCAGCATGACTAGTTCCAGTGAGCAGTTCTTC
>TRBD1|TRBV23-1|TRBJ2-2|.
CASSPPRGGQENTGELFF
TGCGCCAGCAGTCCTCCTCGGGGTGGACAGGAAAACACCGGGGAGCTGTTTTTT
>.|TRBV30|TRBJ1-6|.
CAWSDGYNSPLHF
TGTGCCTGGAGTGATGGTTATAATTCACCCCTCCACTTT
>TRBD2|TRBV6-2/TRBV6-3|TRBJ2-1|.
CASRTSGYNEQFF
TGTGCCAGCAGGACTAGCGGGTACAATGAGCAGTTCTTC
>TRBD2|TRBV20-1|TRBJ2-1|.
CSARASGEGGQFF
TGCAGTGCTAGAGCTAGCGGGGAGGGGGGGCAGTTCTTC
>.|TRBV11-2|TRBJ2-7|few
CASSLRGLRPWNYEQYF
TGTGCCAGCAGCTTGAGGGGCCTCCGCCCCTGGAACTACGAGCAGTACTTC
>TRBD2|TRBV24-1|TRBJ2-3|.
CATSVTSGGRDTQYF
TGTGCCACCAGTGTAACTAGCGGGGGTAGAGATACGCAGTATTTT
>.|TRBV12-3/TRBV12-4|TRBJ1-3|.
CASSRDRASSSGNTIYF
TGTGCCAGCAGTAGGGACCGAGCCTCAAGCTCTGGAAACACCATATATTTT
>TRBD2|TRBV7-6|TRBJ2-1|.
CASSQTSGSYYNEQFF
TGTGCCAGCAGCCAAACTAGCGGGAGTTACTACAATGAGCAGTTCTTC
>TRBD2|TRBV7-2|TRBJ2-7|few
CASSPGLGDSYEQYF
TGTGCCAGCAGCCCGGGACTAGGGGACTCCTACGAGCAGTACTTC
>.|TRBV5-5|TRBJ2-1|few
CASSDILGTGYNEQFF
TGTGCCAGCAGCGATATTCTTGGAACTGGCTACAATGAGCAGTTCTTC
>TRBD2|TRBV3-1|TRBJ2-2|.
CASSPRRAGENTGELFF
TGTGCCAGCAGCCCCCGAAGGGCGGGAGAGAACACCGGGGAGCTGTTTTTT
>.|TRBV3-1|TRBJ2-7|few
CASSQDGGQSYEQYF
TGTGCCAGCAGCCAAGATGGCGGACAGTCCTACGAGCAGTACTTC
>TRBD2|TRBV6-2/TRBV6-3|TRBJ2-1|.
CASSTHTSGASNEQFF
TGTGCCAGCAGTACCCATACTAGCGGGGCATCCAATGAGCAGTTCTTC
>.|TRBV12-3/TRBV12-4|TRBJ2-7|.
CASHERAGAEQYF
TGTGCCAGCCACGAGAGGGCAGGGGCCGAGCAGTACTTC
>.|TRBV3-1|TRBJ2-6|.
CASSHDGYSGANVLTF
TGTGCCAGCAGCCACGACGGATACTCTGGGGCCAACGTCCTGACTTTC
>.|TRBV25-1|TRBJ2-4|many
CASSDSGTAKNIQYF
TGTGCCAGCAGTGACTCCGGGACAGCCAAAAACATTCAGTACTTC
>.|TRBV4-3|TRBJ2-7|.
CASSQRQGKAYEQYF
TGCGCCAGCAGCCAAAGACAAGGGAAGGCCTACGAGCAGTACTTC
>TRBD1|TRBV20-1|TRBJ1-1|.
CSATGANTEAFF
TGCAGTGCCACAGGGGCCAACACTGAAGCTTTCTTT
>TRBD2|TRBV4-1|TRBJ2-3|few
CASSQRLAIYTDTQYF
TGCGCCAGCAGCCAACGACTAGCAATCTACACAGATACGCAGTATTTT
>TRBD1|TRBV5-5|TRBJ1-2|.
CASSPGTGDFNYGYTF
TGTGCCAGCAGCCCTGGGACAGGTGATTTCAACTATGGCTACACCTTC
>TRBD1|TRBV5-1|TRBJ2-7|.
CASSSADRAYEQYF
TGCGCCAGCAGCTCCGCGGACAGGGCCTACGAGCAGTACTTC
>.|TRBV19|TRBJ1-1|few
CASREWKAEAFF
TGTGCCAGTAGGGAGTGGAAGGCTGAAGCTTTCTTT
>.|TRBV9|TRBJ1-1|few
CASSPDPGHKPPPLF
TGTGCCAGCAGCCCAGATCCAGGACACAAACCACCCCCACTTTTT
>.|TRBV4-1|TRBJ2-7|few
CASSQVPVSYEQYF
TGCGCCAGCAGCCAAGTCCCAGTCTCCTACGAGCAGTACTTC
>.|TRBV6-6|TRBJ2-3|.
CASSYSTQPSTDTQYF
TGTGCCAGCAGTTACTCGACCCAACCTAGCACAGATACGCAGTATTTT
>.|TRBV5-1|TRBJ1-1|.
CASMSGANTEAFF
TGCGCCAGCATGTCGGGGGCAAACACTGAAGCTTTCTTT
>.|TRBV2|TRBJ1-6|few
CASTDGISPLHF
TGTGCCAGCACCGACGGTATTTCACCCCTCCACTTT
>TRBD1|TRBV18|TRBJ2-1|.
CASSPGGQTHSYNEQFF
TGTGCCAGCTCACCTGGGGGACAGACCCACTCCTACAATGAGCAGTTCTTC
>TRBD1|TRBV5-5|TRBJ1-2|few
CASSAKTGSYGYTF
TGTGCCAGCAGCGCGAAGACAGGGAGCTATGGCTACACCTTC
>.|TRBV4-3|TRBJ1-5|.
CASSQEQSSNQPQHF
TGCGCCAGCAGCCAAGAGCAGTCAAGCAATCAGCCCCAGCATTTT
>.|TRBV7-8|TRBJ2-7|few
CASRGPGRSYEQYF
TGTGCCAGCAGGGGACCGGGACGGAGCTACGAGCAGTACTTC
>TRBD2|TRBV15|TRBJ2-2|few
CATSSSLAGGNTGELFF
TGTGCCACCAGCAGTTCCCTAGCGGGAGGGAATACCGGGGAGCTGTTTTTT
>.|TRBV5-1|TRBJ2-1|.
CASSLWLPDHEQFF
TGCGCCAGCAGCTTGTGGCTACCCGACCATGAGCAGTTCTTC
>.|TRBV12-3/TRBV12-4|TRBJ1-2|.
CASSPPGGYGYTF
TGTGCCAGCAGTCCTCCGGGGGGCTATGGCTACACCTTC
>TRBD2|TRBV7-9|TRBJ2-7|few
CASTVTSGATYEQYF
TGTGCCAGCACCGTAACTAGCGGGGCCACCTACGAGCAGTACTTC
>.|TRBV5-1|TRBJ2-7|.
CASSPGEQFYEQYF
TGCGCCAGCAGCCCGGGGGAGCAATTCTACGAGCAGTACTTC
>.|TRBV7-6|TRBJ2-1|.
CASSLDRDSHNEQFF
TGTGCCAGCAGCTTAGATAGGGATAGTCACAATGAGCAGTTCTTC
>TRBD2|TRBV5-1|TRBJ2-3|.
CASSPDGGAFTDTQYF
TGCGCCAGCAGCCCTGACGGGGGGGCGTTCACAGATACGCAGTATTTT
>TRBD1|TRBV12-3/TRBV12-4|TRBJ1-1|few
CASSPGGQGVLGTEAFF
TGTGCCAGCAGCCCAGGGGGACAGGGGGTTCTGGGTACTGAAGCTTTCTTT
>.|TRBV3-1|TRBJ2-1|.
CASTSGIVNEQFF
TGTGCCAGCACCTCGGGCATAGTCAATGAGCAGTTCTTC
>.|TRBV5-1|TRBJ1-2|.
CASNSDTGLGYTF
TGCGCCAGCAACTCCGATACTGGTCTTGGCTACACCTTC
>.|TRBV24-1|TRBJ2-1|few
CATSDRRDPRNEQFF
TGTGCCACCAGTGATCGGCGGGACCCCCGGAATGAGCAGTTCTTC
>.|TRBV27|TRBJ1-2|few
CASSLTGKLKLEGYTF
TGTGCCAGCAGTTTAACAGGGAAGCTAAAGCTAGAGGGCTACACCTTC
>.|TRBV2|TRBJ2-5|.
CASSDGFKETQYF
TGTGCCAGCAGTGACGGTTTTAAAGAGACCCAGTACTTC
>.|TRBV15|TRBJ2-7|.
CATSREQQGTYEQYF
TGTGCCACCAGCAGAGAACAGCAGGGGACCTACGAGCAGTACTTC